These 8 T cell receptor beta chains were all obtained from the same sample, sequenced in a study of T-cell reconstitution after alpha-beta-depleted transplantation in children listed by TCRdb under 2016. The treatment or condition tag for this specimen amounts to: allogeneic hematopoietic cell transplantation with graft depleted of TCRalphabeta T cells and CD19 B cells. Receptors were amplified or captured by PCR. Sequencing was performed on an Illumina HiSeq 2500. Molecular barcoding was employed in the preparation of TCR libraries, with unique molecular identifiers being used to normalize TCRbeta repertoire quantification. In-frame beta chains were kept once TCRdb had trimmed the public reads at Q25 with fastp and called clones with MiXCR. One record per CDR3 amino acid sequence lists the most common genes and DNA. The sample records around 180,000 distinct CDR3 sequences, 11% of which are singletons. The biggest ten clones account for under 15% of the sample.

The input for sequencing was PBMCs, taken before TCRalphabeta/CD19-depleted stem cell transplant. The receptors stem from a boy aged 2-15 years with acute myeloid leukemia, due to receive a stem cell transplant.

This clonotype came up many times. The DNA for the CDR3 is TGCAGTGCTAGGACAGGGGACCACACTGAAGCTTTCTTT. Translated, it gives CSARTGDHTEAFF. This rearrangement joins TRBV20-1 to TRBJ1-1; 8 nucleotides agree with TRBD1. This CDR3 is built from 13 residues. The trim removed 3 bases at V and 3 bases at J, leaving 3 bases unmatched. The germline gives CDR1 DFQATT, CDR2 SNEGSKA (reference sequence).

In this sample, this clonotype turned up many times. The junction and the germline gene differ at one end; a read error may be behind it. The CDR3 nucleotides read TGTGCCAGCAGCCCCAACCACATACCGGGTCACATAAACTTC. Its translation is CASSPNHIPGHINF. The rearrangement joins TRBV12-3 or TRBV12-4 to TRBJ2-1; D unclear. CDR3 length: 14 residues.

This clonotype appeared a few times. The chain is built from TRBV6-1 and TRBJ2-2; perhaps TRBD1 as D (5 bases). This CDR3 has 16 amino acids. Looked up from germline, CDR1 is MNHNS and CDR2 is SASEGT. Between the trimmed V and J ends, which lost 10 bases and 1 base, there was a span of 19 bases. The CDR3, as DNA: TGTGCCACCCTACGCCGCAGGGAACTGAACACCGGGGAGCTGTTTTTT. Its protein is CATLRRRELNTGELFF.

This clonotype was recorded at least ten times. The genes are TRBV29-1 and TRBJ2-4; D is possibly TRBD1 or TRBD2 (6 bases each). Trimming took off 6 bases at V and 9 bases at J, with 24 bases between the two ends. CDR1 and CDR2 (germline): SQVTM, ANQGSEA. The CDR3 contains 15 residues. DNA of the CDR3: TGCAGCGTCGGGGATCCCGGGACATCGGGAGCCATTCAGTACTTC. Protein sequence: CSVGDPGTSGAIQYF.

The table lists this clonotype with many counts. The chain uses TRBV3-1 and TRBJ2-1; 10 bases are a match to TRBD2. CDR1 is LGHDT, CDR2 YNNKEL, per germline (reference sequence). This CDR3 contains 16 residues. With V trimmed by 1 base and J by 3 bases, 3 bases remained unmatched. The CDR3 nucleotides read TGTGCCAGCAGCCAAGTAGCGGGAGGAGACTACAATGAGCAGTTCTTC. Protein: CASSQVAGGDYNEQFF.

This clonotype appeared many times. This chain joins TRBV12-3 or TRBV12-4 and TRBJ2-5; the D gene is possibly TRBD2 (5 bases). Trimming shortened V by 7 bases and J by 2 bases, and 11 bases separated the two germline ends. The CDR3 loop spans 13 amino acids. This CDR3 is CASTIRGQETQYF. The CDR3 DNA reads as TGTGCCAGCACCATCCGAGGGCAAGAGACCCAGTACTTC.

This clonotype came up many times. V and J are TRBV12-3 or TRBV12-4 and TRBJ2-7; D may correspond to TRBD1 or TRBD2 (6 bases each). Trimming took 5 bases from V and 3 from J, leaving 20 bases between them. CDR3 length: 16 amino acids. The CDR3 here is CASSPHVGGLIYEQYF. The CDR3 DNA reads TGTGCCAGCAGTCCCCATGTAGGGGGACTCATCTACGAGCAGTACTTC.

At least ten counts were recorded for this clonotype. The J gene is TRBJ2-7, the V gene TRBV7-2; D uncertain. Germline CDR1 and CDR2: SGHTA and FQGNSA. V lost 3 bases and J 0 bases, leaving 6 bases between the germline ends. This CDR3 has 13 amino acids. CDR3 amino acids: CASSLRNSYEQYF. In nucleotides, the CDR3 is TGTGCCAGCAGCTTGAGAAACTCCTACGAGCAGTACTTC.